The 15 T cell receptor beta chains given below trace back to one sample, sequenced in a study of T cell responses to AZD1222 COVID-19 vaccine. Generated by immunoSEQ multiplex PCR, the TCRdb table keeps only in-frame clones and is missing some. The sample includes 110,000 to 150,000 clones, about 90% seen only once; the top ten take over 3%. Specimen: peripheral blood, collected on day 0 of AZD1222 vaccination. These receptors were taken from an adult in good health.

The count of this clone is one. The genes are TRBV20-1 and TRBJ1-1; D is unclear. Germline V gives CDR1 DFQATT, CDR2 SNEGSKA (reference sequence). CDR3 length: 11 amino acids. The CDR3 sequence: CAFRRPTEAFF. The CDR3 nucleotides are TGCGCTTTCAGGAGGCCCACTGAAGCTTTCTTT.

This chain connects TRBV11-3 to TRBJ2-1, with 10 bases aligning to TRBD1. The CDR3 consists of 17 residues. Germline assignment: CDR1 SGHNT and CDR2 YENEEA. After removal of 5 bases from V and 0 bases from J, the junction contained 7 bases not matched to a gene. The CDR3 DNA follows: TGTGCCAGCAGCCTGACAGGGGGCGGCGGCTCCTACAATGAGCAGTTCTTC. This codes for CASSLTGGGGSYNEQFF.

The chain couples TRBV29-1 to TRBJ2-1, with D unclear. Trimming took off 0 bases at V and 3 bases at J, with 12 bases between the two ends. The CDR3 is made up of 15 amino acids. Germline CDR1 SQVTM, CDR2 ANQGSEA. The CDR3 protein is CSVEDVTSVYNEQFF. The CDR3 DNA is TGCAGCGTTGAAGACGTTACTTCGGTCTACAATGAGCAGTTCTTC.

The CDR3, as DNA: TGCGCCAGCAGGTACGGGTTGAACACTGAAGCTTTCTTT. This translates into CASRYGLNTEAFF. The genes are TRBV10-1 and TRBJ1-1; the D is unclear. V was clipped by 6 bases and J by 0 bases, with 8 bases between them. The V gene's germline CDR1 is WNHNN and CDR2 SYGVQD (reference sequence). This CDR3 is built from 13 residues.

The V gene is TRBV14, the J gene TRBJ2-1; D is unresolved. Per the germline V gene, CDR1 is SGHDN and CDR2 is FVKESK. The CDR3 covers 12 residues. Trimming left V 1 base short and J 6 bases short, with 4 bases between. The CDR3 loop reads CASSQGSNEQFF. CDR3 sequence (DNA): TGTGCCAGCAGCCAAGGGTCCAATGAGCAGTTCTTC.

V gene TRBV7-9 combines with J gene TRBJ1-4, with D perhaps TRBD1 (6 bases). The CDR3 sequence is 15 residues long. V lost 0 bases, J lost 4 bases, and 9 bases lay in between. Germline V lookup: CDR1 SEHNR, CDR2 FQNEAQ (reference sequence). CDR3 region: CASSLAGAINEKLFF. CDR3 coding DNA: TGTGCCAGCAGCTTAGCGGGGGCCATTAATGAAAAACTGTTTTTT.

V and J are TRBV18 and TRBJ2-5, with TRBD1 matching 9 bases. Trimming took 1 base from V and 1 from J; bases not matched to a gene: 4. The CDR3 is 16 residues long. Per germline, CDR1 KGHSH and CDR2 LQKENI. The CDR3, as DNA: TGTGCCAGCTCACCACTGGGACAGGGCTTCCAAGAGACCCAGTACTTC. Its translation: CASSPLGQGFQETQYF. The full variable domain, in which reference TRBV18 and TRBJ2-5 provide the parts outside the CDR3, is NAGVMQNPRHLVRRRGQEARLRCSPMKGHSHVYWYRQLPEEGLKFMVYLQKENIIDESGMPKERFSAEFPKEGPSILRIQQVVRGDSAAYFCASSPLGQGFQETQYFGPGTRLLVL.

This clone came up once. V gene TRBV27 combines with J gene TRBJ2-1; 9 positions agree with TRBD2. CDR3 length: 15 amino acids. The ends lost 2 bases at V and 2 bases at J; junction bases unmatched: 1. Looked up from germline, CDR1 is MNHEY and CDR2 is SMNVEV (reference sequence). The CDR3, as DNA: TGTGCCAGCAGTTTAGCGGGAGGGCCCTACAATGAGCAGTTCTTC. It specifies CASSLAGGPYNEQFF.

V usage is TRBV9 and J usage is TRBJ2-1; perhaps TRBD2 as D (6 bases). Germline CDR1 is SGDLS and CDR2 is YYNGEE. This CDR3 region has 14 residues. Trimming removed 0 bases from V and 6 bases from J, with 10 bases in between. The CDR3 DNA reads as TGTGCCAGCAGCGTAGAACTAGCCGGCAATGAGCAGTTCTTC. Encoded protein: CASSVELAGNEQFF.

V gene TRBV21-1 combines with J gene TRBJ1-1. TRBV21-1 is listed as a pseudogene. The CDR3 contains 13 residues. For the CDR3, the DNA is TGTGCCAGCAGCAAGAGGAAGAACACTGAAGCTTTCTTT. Encoded protein: CASSKRKNTEAFF.

The chain recombines TRBV28 with TRBJ1-5, with 8 positions matching TRBD1. Germline V lookup: CDR1 MDHEN, CDR2 SYDVKM. With V trimmed by 6 bases and J by 1 base, 14 bases remained unmatched. The CDR3 length is 18 residues. Written as DNA, the CDR3 is TGTGCCAGCAGCTCCGGGCAGGGGGCTTATATGAGCAATCAGCCCCAGCATTTT. It is translated as CASSSGQGAYMSNQPQHF.

The rearrangement joins TRBV10-1 to TRBJ1-3; 8 bases line up with TRBD1. CDR3 length: 13 residues. Germline V CDR1 and CDR2: WNHNN, SYGVQD (reference sequence). V lost 10 bases, J lost 2 bases, and 4 bases stayed unmatched. CDR3 in amino acids: CATSDRAGNTIYF. The CDR3 nucleotides read TGCGCCACCTCGGACAGGGCTGGAAACACCATATATTTT.

The chain combines TRBV7-7 with TRBJ1-4, with D possibly matching TRBD1 (5 bases). V was trimmed by 1 base and J by 7 bases, leaving 13 bases between them. The CDR3 covers 15 residues. Germline V gives CDR1 SSHAT, CDR2 FNYEAQ (reference sequence). CDR3 amino acids: CASSLGGGYGEKLFF. Written as DNA, the CDR3 is TGTGCCAGCAGCTTAGGGGGGGGGTACGGTGAAAAACTGTTTTTT. Looking up the rest from reference TRBV7-7 and TRBJ1-4 gives the full variable domain: GAGVSQSPRYKVTKRGQDVTLRCDPISSHATLYWYQQALGQGPEFLTYFNYEAQPDKSGLPSDRFSAERPEGSISTLTIQRTEQRDSAMYRCASSLGGGYGEKLFFGSGTQLSVL.

The CDR3 DNA reads as TGTGCCAGCAGCGTAGAATCGGGGTTGTCCTACGAGCAGTACTTC. Its protein product is CASSVESGLSYEQYF. The gene calls are TRBV9 and TRBJ2-7, with D perhaps matching TRBD2 (5 bases). CDR3 size: 15 residues. Deletions cut 0 bases from V and 1 base from J, with 11 bases between. Germline CDR1 is SGDLS and CDR2 is YYNGEE.

This chain uses TRBV12-3 or TRBV12-4 with TRBJ2-7; D gene uncertain. V lost 1 base and J lost 7, with 11 bases in between. This CDR3 spans 13 amino acids. Here the CDR3 reads CASSLVTYEEQYF. The CDR3 bases are TGTGCCAGCAGTTTAGTGACATATGAGGAGCAGTACTTC.